One and the same sample provided the 11 T cell receptor beta chains below, sequenced in a study of blood T cell repertoires in COVID-19. Generated by immunoSEQ multiplex PCR, the TCRdb table keeps only in-frame clones and is missing some. Altogether some 160,000 clones are present, about 83% being singletons, with the ten largest covering less than 2%. Sequenced: peripheral blood. The source is a human donor in a cohort sampled during active COVID-19.

This sequence joins TRBV4-2 and TRBJ1-3; the match to TRBD1 covers 8 bases. This CDR3 has 15 residues. V lost 3 bases, J lost 6 bases, and 7 bases stayed unmatched. Germline assignment: CDR1 LGHNA and CDR2 YNFKEQ. In nucleotides, the CDR3 is TGTGCCAGCAGCCAGGCCCGGGACAGGCTAAACACCATATATTTT. It codes for CASSQARDRLNTIYF.

This chain connects TRBV4-3 to TRBJ2-7; 12 bases align to TRBD2. Trimming cost V 0 bases and J 7 bases; bases outside gene matches: 7. Germline V lookup: CDR1 LGHNA, CDR2 YSLEER. This CDR3 spans 16 amino acids. DNA of the CDR3: TGCGCCAGCAGCCAAGAAGCTAGCGGGAGGGCCTGGGAGCAGTACTTC. It codes for CASSQEASGRAWEQYF.

V usage is TRBV3-1 (or the pseudogene TRBV3-2) and J usage is TRBJ1-1, with 9 bases fitting TRBD1. Losses at the gene ends were 4 bases for V and 5 bases for J; bases not matched to a gene: 8. The germline V gene encodes CDR1 LGHDT and CDR2 YNNKEL (reference sequence). This CDR3 has 15 residues. CDR3 region: CASSPFGDRVTEAFF. As DNA, the CDR3 is TGTGCCAGCAGCCCCTTTGGGGACAGGGTAACTGAAGCTTTCTTT.

CDR3 in DNA: TGTGCCAGCAGCCAGTCCGGGTTCTCTGGAAACACCATATATTTT. Its translation: CASSQSGFSGNTIYF. V gene TRBV28 combines with J gene TRBJ1-3, with unresolved D. CDR3 length: 15 residues. The germline CDR1 and CDR2 sequences are MDHEN and SYDVKM. V dropped 6 bases and J dropped 0 bases, with 12 bases sitting between them.

The rearrangement links TRBV4-1 to TRBJ2-7; D gene uncertain. Germline V gene lookup returns CDR1 MGHRA and CDR2 YSYEKL. The CDR3 sequence is 15 residues long. V lost 0 bases and J 2 bases, leaving 11 bases between the germline ends. This CDR3 reads CASSQDLGGPYEQYF. In DNA, the CDR3 is TGCGCCAGCAGCCAAGATTTAGGCGGTCCCTACGAGCAGTACTTC.

The chain is built from TRBV24-1 and TRBJ1-3; 10 nucleotides line up with TRBD1. Germline values: CDR1 KGHDR, CDR2 SFDVKD. V shed 0 bases and J 0 bases; nucleotides not matched to a gene: 4. This CDR3 is 18 amino acids long. In nucleotides, the CDR3 is TGTGCCACCAGTGATTTGGGGGGACAGGGGCCCTCTGGAAACACCATATATTTT. Its translation is CATSDLGGQGPSGNTIYF.

The gene calls are TRBV10-3 and TRBJ1-2; TRBD1 matches at 9 bases. Germline V CDR1 and CDR2: ENHRY, SYGVKD. V shed 7 bases, J shed 8 bases, and the junction held 14 bases outside the gene matches. This CDR3 has 15 amino acids. The CDR3 sequence is CAIKGEGDRAGGYTF. The CDR3 DNA reads as TGTGCCATCAAGGGGGAGGGGGACAGGGCCGGCGGCTACACCTTC.

The chain joins TRBV6-2 or TRBV6-3 to TRBJ2-7; 8 bases are a match to TRBD2. CDR1 is MNHEY, CDR2 SVGEGT, per germline. This CDR3 has 11 amino acids. The V segment lost 6 bases and the J segment 12 bases; nucleotides outside the gene matches: 7. CDR3 in amino acids: CASSGLAGGYF. The CDR3 DNA reads TGTGCCAGCAGCGGACTAGCCGGAGGGTACTTC.

This chain joins TRBV4-3 and TRBJ2-7; D possibly corresponds to TRBD1 (6 bases). CDR3 size: 15 residues. Germline values: CDR1 LGHNA, CDR2 YSLEER. Trimming pared 4 bases from V and 1 base from J, leaving 14 bases between. As DNA, the CDR3 is TGCGCCAGCAGCCGTACCGGGACACCATCCTACGAGCAGTACTTC. Amino acids: CASSRTGTPSYEQYF.

The chain couples TRBV7-3 to TRBJ1-1, with D possibly being TRBD1 (6 bases). Germline-derived CDR1 and CDR2 are SGHTA and FQGTGA. Trimming pared 3 bases from V and 6 bases from J, leaving 11 bases between. This CDR3 comprises 13 residues. CDR3 coding DNA: TGTGCCAGCAGCTTTTACAGGGAGTCTGAAGCTTTCTTT. This gives the protein CASSFYRESEAFF.

This clone has just a few counts. V is TRBV25-1 and J is TRBJ1-5; 7 bases match TRBD1. Germline V gene data show CDR1 as MGHDK and CDR2 as SYGVNS. Unmatched junction bases numbered 6, after V lost 8 bases and J lost 5 bases. The CDR3 runs 13 residues. This chain's CDR3 is CASGLDRDQPQHF. CDR3 DNA: TGTGCCAGCGGCTTAGACAGGGATCAGCCCCAGCATTTT.